This T cell receptor (beta chain) emerged from a study of blood T cell repertoires in COVID-19 (dated by TCRdb to about 2020). As for the study more broadly: Samples covering the acute and convalescent phases of COVID-19 were provided by collaborators in the United States, Italy and Spain. Subjects who had been exposed to COVID-19, were actively infected with it, or had recovered from it provided the deeply sampled blood TCRbeta repertoires that made up the dataset. Where HLA class I and class II types were available, the types were taken from metadata supplied by the sample provider, not from assay-based typing. Samples came from the ongoing ImmuneRACE study (first 160 participants) plus 1,254 subjects from 6 global collaborators. The prospective study material was composed of cDNA or gDNA derived from T cells, B-cell-depleted T cells, or PBMCs. The sample metadata nearly always contained a de-identified subject ID, COVID-19 status, age in years and sex. The repertoires were made available in a free public database intended to serve as a resource for research on the immune response to SARS-CoV-2.

TCRbeta CDR3 regions were amplified from genomic DNA by means of the immunoSEQ Assay, a bias-controlled multiplex PCR. As for the original processing: Nucleated cell counts per sample were estimated from amplification of reference gene primers within the assay. Sequence reads were collapsed and filtered to measure the absolute abundance of every unique TCRbeta CDR3 rearrangement. For each sample, productive Simpson clonality was calculated by taking the square root of Simpson's diversity index across productive rearrangements. Here the immuneACCESS table is served through TCRdb, limited to in-frame sequences with V and J called. Missing clones are a known gap in these copies; in checked studies unresolved V genes cover under half, and the rest lacks a known reason. V and J calls and clone size follow that table, whereas D and trimming were derived from the DNA. Across this sample there are approximately 220,000 clones, with approximately 90% seen only once. Approximately 3.8% of the sample belongs to the ten largest clones.

Participants in the prospective study were aged roughly 18 to 95 years, lived in more than 20 United States geographic areas, and enrolled through a virtual design. In the prospective study, cohorts were assigned on the basis of participant-reported clinical history obtained from a screening survey and a study questionnaire. In the prospective study, mobile phlebotomists collected whole blood, serum and a nasopharyngeal or oropharyngeal swab from each participant. Prospective study participants could optionally give additional blood draws and questionnaires over an approximately two-month period. Prospective study blood samples were shipped either frozen or at room temperature before DNA extraction. Of note for this clone: It has no known antigen specificity. Base qualities are not recorded, but no much larger clone differs from it by a single base.

Study-wide findings and limitations: How much clinical and demographic metadata was included differed by source and by participant, and the metadata was provided uncurated.

This TCR derives from a woman under 30 in a cohort exposed to, infected with or recovered from COVID-19 (not recorded which). What was sequenced was PBMCs or T cells enriched from blood (not recorded which).

The CDR3 protein sequence reads: CASSRRTSGSDEQFF. The DNA is as follows: TGTGCCAGCAGCCGCCGGACTAGTGGGTCCGATGAGCAGTTCTTC. The receptor chain draws on TRBV14 and TRBJ2-1; 7 bases in the junction line up with TRBD2. From cysteine to phenylalanine, the CDR3 is 15 amino acids long. Solely the CDR3 DNA is kept, with 45 bases framed from the first base. Via the germline V gene, CDR1 is SGHDN and CDR2 FVKESK. V trim: 4 bases; J trim: 8 bases; unmatched bases: 11.